These T cell receptor beta chains were read from a single sample in a study of T cells after yellow fever vaccination. One entry per CDR3 protein results from TCRdb running MiXCR on the 5' RACE reads. Among roughly 500,000 distinct CDR3 sequences listed, 15% to 20% were seen once. Material: PBMCs, obtained 15 days after the yellow fever booster vaccination. The receptors come from a man aged 25-45 years who received the YFV17D yellow fever vaccine. Both conserved end residues are part of each CDR3. The D gene is left open where the match is weak. Size is stated for part of the rows, as once, few or many counts, or as a class when the clone is expanded.

d_gene	v_gene	j_gene	abundance	CDR3nt	CDR3aa
TRBD1	TRBV6-5	TRBJ2-1	few	TGTGCCAGCAGTTACTCGTTCCGACAGGGGGCGGGTGAGCAGTTCTTC	CASSYSFRQGAGEQFF
TRBD1	TRBV5-1	TRBJ2-5	few	TGCGCCAGCAGCTCGCCAGGGGGCGCCTCCGCCCAAGAGACCCAGTACTTC	CASSSPGGASAQETQYF
.	TRBV6-2/TRBV6-3	TRBJ2-1	many	TGTGCCAGCATGGAGGGAGGAAGGAATGAGCAGTTCTTC	CASMEGGRNEQFF
.	TRBV6-1	TRBJ2-2	.	TGTGCCAGCAGTGAATCTTCCCGGACTCTCAGGAACACCGGGGAGCTGTTTTTT	CASSESSRTLRNTGELFF
.	TRBV7-9	TRBJ2-5	.	TGTGCCAGCAGCCAAATACCCCCGGAGACCCAGTACTTC	CASSQIPPETQYF
.	TRBV18	TRBJ2-3	.	TGTGCCAGCTCACCATCGGCGACGGAGGTGTTGGATACGCAGTATTTT	CASSPSATEVLDTQYF
.	TRBV18	TRBJ1-5	few	TGTGCCAGCTCACCCCACTGGGCTTTCAAGCAGCCCCAGCATTTT	CASSPHWAFKQPQHF
TRBD2	TRBV24-1	TRBJ2-3	few	TGTGCCACCAGTGAGGCGGGAGGATACACAGATACGCAGTATTTT	CATSEAGGYTDTQYF
.	TRBV28	TRBJ2-5	few	TGTGCCAGCAGTTCCCGGGACACCAGTCGGGAGACCCAGTACTTC	CASSSRDTSRETQYF
.	TRBV20-1	TRBJ1-2	few	TGCAGTGCTAGAGAGGGGTTCTATGGCTACACCTTC	CSAREGFYGYTF
.	TRBV6-5	TRBJ2-3	few	TGTGCCAGCAGTTACCTACTCGGTACACACGGCACAGATACGCAGTATTTT	CASSYLLGTHGTDTQYF
TRBD2	TRBV3-1	TRBJ2-5	few	TGTGCCAGCAGCCAAGAGGGAGAGGGGCGGGAGAAAGAGACCCAGTACTTC	CASSQEGEGREKETQYF
TRBD1	TRBV6-1	TRBJ2-2	.	TGTGCCAGCAGACCCGGGACAGGGGGGGCCGGGGAGCTGTTTTTT	CASRPGTGGAGELFF
.	TRBV11-2	TRBJ2-2	few	TGTGCCAGCAGCCTACCCGTTGGAGGGCTGACCGGGGAGCTGTTTTTT	CASSLPVGGLTGELFF
TRBD2	TRBV11-2	TRBJ2-1	.	TGTGCCAGCAGCTTAGTACCGACAGAGAGTCTAGCGGGAGGAGGAAATGAGCAGTTCTTC	CASSLVPTESLAGGGNEQFF
.	TRBV7-2	TRBJ2-4	few	TGTGCCAGCAGCCAAACTAGCCTAGGGGCCAAAAACATTCAGTACTTC	CASSQTSLGAKNIQYF
TRBD2	TRBV20-1	TRBJ2-3	.	TGCAGTGCCTCCGGGTCTAGCGGGAGGGCTGATACGCAGTATTTT	CSASGSSGRADTQYF
.	TRBV27	TRBJ2-5	many	TGTGCCAGCAGTTTAGGGTACCAAGAGACCCAGTACTTC	CASSLGYQETQYF
.	TRBV4-2	TRBJ2-2	.	TGTGCCAGCAGCCTAAACGCGTGGCGGGGAGGCGGGGAGCTGTTTTTT	CASSLNAWRGGGELFF
TRBD2	TRBV25-1	TRBJ2-5	.	TGTGCCAGCAGCACTAGCGGGAGCGGGGCAGAGACCCAGTACTTC	CASSTSGSGAETQYF
TRBD2	TRBV12-3/TRBV12-4	TRBJ2-1	many	TGTGCCAGCAGTCCGGGGGGGGGATACAATGAGCAGTTCTTC	CASSPGGGYNEQFF
.	TRBV5-6	TRBJ2-2	.	TGTGCCAGCAGCTCGACTAGGGCGAACACCGGGGAGCTGTTTTTT	CASSSTRANTGELFF
TRBD2	TRBV7-3	TRBJ2-1	few	TGTGCCAGCAGCTTAACGGCTAGCGGGAGAGGGGGTGAGCAGTTCTTC	CASSLTASGRGGEQFF
.	TRBV24-1	TRBJ2-5	.	TGTGCCACCAGTGATCCGGGACTGTGGGAGACCCAGTACTTC	CATSDPGLWETQYF
.	TRBV20-1	TRBJ2-2	.	TGCAGTGCTAGATCCCACACCGGGGAGCTGTTTTTT	CSARSHTGELFF
.	TRBV12-3/TRBV12-4	TRBJ2-7	.	TGTGCCAGCAGTTCGCGCGGGGGCTCTGGGGAGCAGTACTTC	CASSSRGGSGEQYF
.	TRBV7-2	TRBJ2-1	.	TGTGCCAGCAGCGGCGAGTTGTACAATGAGCAGTTCTTC	CASSGELYNEQFF
.	TRBV12-3/TRBV12-4	TRBJ1-5	many	TGTGCCAGCAGTACGGACGGGCGCAATCAGCCCCAGCATTTT	CASSTDGRNQPQHF
TRBD2	TRBV12-3/TRBV12-4	TRBJ2-1	.	TGTGCCAGCAGTTCGCGACTAGCGGGAGACTACAATGAGCAGTTCTTC	CASSSRLAGDYNEQFF
TRBD2	TRBV28	TRBJ2-5	few	TGTGCCAGCAGCACCCCCCGTAGAGTAGCGGGAGGGGAGACCCAGTACTTC	CASSTPRRVAGGETQYF
TRBD1	TRBV7-7	TRBJ2-5	.	TGTGCTAGCAGCTTCGGCAGGGGGCTTGAAGAGACCCAGTACTTC	CASSFGRGLEETQYF
.	TRBV4-3	TRBJ2-1	few	TGCGCCAGCAGCCAAGACGGTTACGCTAGGAGCTCCTACAATGAGCAGTTCTTC	CASSQDGYARSSYNEQFF